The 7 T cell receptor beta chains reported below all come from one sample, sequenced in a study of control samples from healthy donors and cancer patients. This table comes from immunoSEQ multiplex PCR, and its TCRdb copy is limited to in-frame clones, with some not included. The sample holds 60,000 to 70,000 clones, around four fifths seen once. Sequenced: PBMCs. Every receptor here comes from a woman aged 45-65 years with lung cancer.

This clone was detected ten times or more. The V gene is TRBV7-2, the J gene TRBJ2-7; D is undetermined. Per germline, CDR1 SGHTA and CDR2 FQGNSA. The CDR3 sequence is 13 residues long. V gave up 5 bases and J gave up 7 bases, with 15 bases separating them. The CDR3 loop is CASSPRILGEQYF. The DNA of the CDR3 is TGTGCCAGCAGCCCCCGAATTTTGGGGGAGCAGTACTTC.

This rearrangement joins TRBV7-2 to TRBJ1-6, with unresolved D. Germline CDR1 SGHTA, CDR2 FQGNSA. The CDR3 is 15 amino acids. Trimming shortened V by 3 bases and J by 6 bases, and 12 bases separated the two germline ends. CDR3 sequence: CASSFQTELNSPLHF. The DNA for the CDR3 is TGTGCCAGCAGCTTCCAGACGGAACTTAATTCACCCCTCCACTTT. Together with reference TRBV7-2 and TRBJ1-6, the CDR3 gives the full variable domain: GAGVSQSPSNKVTEKGKDVELRCDPISGHTALYWYRQSLGQGLEFLIYFQGNSAPDKSGLPSDRFSAERTGGSVSTLTIQRTQQEDSAVYLCASSFQTELNSPLHFGNGTRLTVT.

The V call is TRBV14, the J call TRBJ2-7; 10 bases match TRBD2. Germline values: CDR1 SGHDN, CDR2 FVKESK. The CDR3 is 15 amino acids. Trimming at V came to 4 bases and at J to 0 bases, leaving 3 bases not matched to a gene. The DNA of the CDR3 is TGTGCCAGCAGCCGAGTAGCGGGGGGCTCCTACGAGCAGTACTTC. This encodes CASSRVAGGSYEQYF.

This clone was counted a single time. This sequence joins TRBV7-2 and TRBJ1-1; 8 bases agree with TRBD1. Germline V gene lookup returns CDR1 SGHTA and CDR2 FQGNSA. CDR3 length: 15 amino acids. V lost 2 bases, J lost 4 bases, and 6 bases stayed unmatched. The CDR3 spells CASSLKAGGITEAFF. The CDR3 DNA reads TGTGCCAGCAGCTTAAAGGCAGGGGGCATCACTGAAGCTTTCTTT. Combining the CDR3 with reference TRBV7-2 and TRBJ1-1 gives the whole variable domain GAGVSQSPSNKVTEKGKDVELRCDPISGHTALYWYRQSLGQGLEFLIYFQGNSAPDKSGLPSDRFSAERTGGSVSTLTIQRTQQEDSAVYLCASSLKAGGITEAFFGQGTRLTVV.

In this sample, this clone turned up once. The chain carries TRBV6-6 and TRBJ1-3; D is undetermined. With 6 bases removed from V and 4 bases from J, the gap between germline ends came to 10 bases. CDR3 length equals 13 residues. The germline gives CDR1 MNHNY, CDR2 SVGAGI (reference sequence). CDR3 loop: CASRTDGGNTIYF. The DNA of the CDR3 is TGTGCCAGCAGGACGGACGGAGGAAACACCATATATTTT.

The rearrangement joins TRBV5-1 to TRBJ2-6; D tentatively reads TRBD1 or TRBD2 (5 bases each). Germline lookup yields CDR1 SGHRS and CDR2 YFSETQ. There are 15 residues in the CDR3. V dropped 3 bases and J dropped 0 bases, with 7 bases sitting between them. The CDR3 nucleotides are TGCGCCAGCAGCTATGGGGGCTCTGGGGCCAACGTCCTGACTTTC. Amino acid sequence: CASSYGGSGANVLTF.

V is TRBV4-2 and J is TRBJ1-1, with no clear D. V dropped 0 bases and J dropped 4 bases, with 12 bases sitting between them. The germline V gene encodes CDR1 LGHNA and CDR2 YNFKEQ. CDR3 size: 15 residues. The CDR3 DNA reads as TGTGCCAGCAGCCAAGATATCATACAGTTCACTGAAGCTTTCTTT. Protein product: CASSQDIIQFTEAFF.